The next 32 T cell receptor beta chains were all read from a single sample in a study of T cell repertoires in cytomegalovirus infection. TCRdb processed the reads anew with MiXCR; each CDR3 protein has one entry. Of 350,000 to 550,000 distinct CDR3 sequences in the sample, 31% were seen once. The source material was PBMCs. These receptors were obtained from a human donor in good health (CMV status not recorded). Some clones in this sample may be carry-over from other donors' samples.

This clonotype was seen once. An end of the junction does not agree with germline; a read error may underlie this. This chain links TRBV24-1 with TRBJ2-1; D gene uncertain. Germline CDR1 KGHDR, CDR2 SFDVKD. CDR3 length equals 16 residues. The CDR3 loop reads CAISDFQRMGYNEQFF. Written as DNA, the CDR3 is TGTGCCATCAGTGATTTCCAACGGATGGGCTACAATGAGCAGTTCTTC.

This chain uses TRBV10-3 with TRBJ1-1; TRBD1 might be the D (6 bases). The ends were cut back, 2 bases at V and 0 bases at J, with 10 bases in the middle. Germline-derived CDR1 and CDR2 are ENHRY and SYGVKD. The CDR3 contains 15 residues. The CDR3 DNA reads as TGTGCCATCAGTGAGGGGGACATGTTGAACACTGAAGCTTTCTTT. Protein product: CAISEGDMLNTEAFF.

With regard to this clonotype: The conserved closing phenylalanine or tryptophan is absent in this CDR3, likely reflecting a read error. V usage is TRBV4-1 and J usage is TRBJ1-5, with a weak D call TRBD1 (6 bases). V was trimmed by 3 bases and J by 3 bases, leaving 12 bases between them. Germline lookup yields CDR1 MGHRA and CDR2 YSYEKL. The CDR3 is 15 residues long. This chain's CDR3 is CASSQARGYNQPQHL. CDR3 nucleotide sequence: TGCGCCAGCAGCCAGGCCAGGGGTTACAATCAGCCCCAGCATTTG.

This clonotype was recorded a few times. The rearrangement joins TRBV6-1 to TRBJ2-2; 10 nucleotides agree with TRBD1. Germline-derived CDR1 and CDR2 are MNHNS and SASEGT. V lost 4 bases, J lost 6 bases, and 5 bases stayed unmatched. This CDR3 has 15 amino acids. The CDR3 spells CASSVRDRGPGELFF. CDR3 sequence (DNA): TGTGCCAGCAGTGTCCGGGACAGGGGCCCCGGGGAGCTGTTTTTT.

This clonotype occurred many times. The chain combines TRBV12-3 or TRBV12-4 with TRBJ2-2, with a possible D match to TRBD1 (7 bases). Trimming pared 2 bases from V and 5 bases from J, leaving 9 bases between. This CDR3 spans 14 amino acids. CDR3 DNA sequence: TGTGCCAGCAGTTTACAGGGGGGTACCGGGGAGCTGTTTTTT. Amino acids: CASSLQGGTGELFF.

The chain carries TRBV18 and TRBJ1-1; TRBD1 aligns across 7 bases. The germline V gene has CDR1 KGHSH and CDR2 LQKENI. This CDR3 is built from 14 residues. The V and J ends lost 5 bases and 1 base, in that order; junction bases with no gene match: 4. The CDR3 here is CASSRDRSNTEAFF. Written as DNA, the CDR3 is TGTGCCAGCTCAAGGGACAGATCGAACACTGAAGCTTTCTTT.

The chain is built from TRBV20-1 and TRBJ2-1, with D perhaps matching TRBD2 (6 bases). The CDR3 is 16 amino acids. The V gene lost 5 bases and the J gene lost 5 bases, with 22 bases spanning the gap. CDR1 is DFQATT and CDR2 is SNEGSKA in the germline V gene (reference sequence). CDR3 nucleotides: TGCAGTGCTTCCCCAAGTGGCGGGAATCTACACAATGAGCAGTTCTTC. Translation gives CSASPSGGNLHNEQFF.

At least ten counts were recorded for this clonotype. V gene TRBV7-2 combines with J gene TRBJ2-1; D remains ambiguous. The CDR3 is made up of 12 amino acids. The V gene lost 4 bases and the J gene lost 8 bases, with 9 bases spanning the gap. The germline CDR1 and CDR2 sequences are SGHTA and FQGNSA. The CDR3 DNA sequence: TGTGCCAGCAGCTCATTAGCCCATGAGCAGTTCTTC. This translates into CASSSLAHEQFF.

In regard to this clonotype: At one of its ends the junction is not consistent with the germline gene, which may arise from a read error. The CDR3 sequence: CASSRERMNTDAFF. The CDR3, as DNA: TGTGCCAGCAGCCGAGAGAGGATGAACACTGATGCTTTCTTT. The chain has TRBV7-9 and TRBJ1-1; no clear D. The CDR3 is 14 amino acids. Germline-derived CDR1 and CDR2 are SEHNR and FQNEAQ (reference sequence).

The chain uses TRBV7-2 and TRBJ2-2, with TRBD2 matching over 14 bases. The CDR3 sequence is 18 residues long. Trimming at V came to 5 bases and at J to 13 bases, leaving 18 bases not matched to a gene. Germline V gene data show CDR1 as SGHTA and CDR2 as FQGNSA. CDR3 in DNA: TGTGCCAGCAGCCCCCGACTAGCGGGGGGGATTATCACCGTGGGGCTGTTTTTT. This encodes CASSPRLAGGIITVGLFF. The full variable domain, completed using reference TRBV7-2 and TRBJ2-2, is GAGVSQSPSNKVTEKGKDVELRCDPISGHTALYWYRQSLGQGLEFLIYFQGNSAPDKSGLPSDRFSAERTGGSVSTLTIQRTQQEDSAVYLCASSPRLAGGIITVGLFFGEGSRLTVL.

This clonotype was picked up many times. V usage is TRBV7-6 and J usage is TRBJ2-7; TRBD2 is a possible D gene (5 bases). The CDR3 covers 14 residues. Trimming stripped 5 bases from V and 0 bases from J, with 11 bases between. CDR1 is SGHVS and CDR2 is FNYEAQ in the germline V gene. CDR3 protein: CASSLGRGSYEQYF. The CDR3 DNA follows: TGTGCCAGCAGCCTCGGTCGGGGCTCCTACGAGCAGTACTTC.

This clonotype showed up many times. Here the CDR3 DNA reads TGTGCCAGCAGTTATAGGGGGCGGAATCAGCCCCAGCATTTT. This encodes CASSYRGRNQPQHF. The chain has TRBV7-2 and TRBJ1-5; 7 bases fit TRBD1. Germline loops: CDR1 SGHTA, CDR2 FQGNSA. The CDR3 runs to 14 residues. Trimming at V came to 6 bases and at J to 4 bases, leaving 6 bases not matched to a gene.

The V gene is TRBV2, the J gene TRBJ1-2; D is perhaps TRBD1 (6 bases). Germline V gene lookup returns CDR1 SNHLY and CDR2 FYNNEI. The CDR3 spans 14 residues. The V end lost 3 bases, the J end lost 6 bases, and 14 bases lay between the germline ends. CDR3 nucleotides: TGTGCCAGCAGTGACATTTTCAGGGGAGATGGCTACACCTTC. This sequence encodes CASSDIFRGDGYTF.

This clonotype has at least ten counts. The chain links TRBV7-8 to TRBJ2-2; 8 nucleotides align to TRBD1. This CDR3 contains 15 residues. V lost 7 bases and J lost 1; bases outside the gene matches: 5. The V gene's germline CDR1 is SGHVS and CDR2 FQNEAQ. CDR3 DNA sequence: TGTGCCAGCACCCTCGGGACAGGGAACACCGGGGAGCTGTTTTTT. It translates to CASTLGTGNTGELFF.

This clonotype came up many times. The rearrangement uses TRBV7-4 and TRBJ1-6; no clear D. The germline V and J ends were trimmed by 1 base and 0 bases, with 4 bases remaining between them. There are 15 residues in the CDR3. The germline CDR1 and CDR2 sequences are SGHVT and SQSDAQ. CDR3 nucleotide sequence: TGTGCCAGCAGCTTAGTAAGCTCCTATAATTCACCCCTCCACTTT. Its protein product is CASSLVSSYNSPLHF.

The chain recombines TRBV2 with TRBJ1-4, with a weak D call TRBD1 (6 bases). Trimming pared 6 bases from V and 8 bases from J, leaving 16 bases between. The CDR3 extends over 14 amino acids. Germline loops: CDR1 SNHLY, CDR2 FYNNEI. In nucleotides, the CDR3 is TGTGCCAGCAGAGACAGGTTGGATTGGGAAAAACTGTTTTTT. This encodes CASRDRLDWEKLFF.

V and J are TRBV12-3 or TRBV12-4 and TRBJ1-2; weak D call: TRBD1 (5 bases). Trimming shortened V by 7 bases and J by 4 bases, and 13 bases separated the two germline ends. The CDR3 sequence is 13 residues long. In nucleotides, the CDR3 is TGTGCCAGCAACCCCGGGACGGTCTATGGCTACACCTTC. The encoded protein is CASNPGTVYGYTF.

This clonotype showed up just a few times. The V gene is TRBV7-8, the J gene TRBJ1-2; TRBD1 aligns across 8 bases. This CDR3 has 14 amino acids. The V and J ends lost 2 bases and 6 bases, in that order; junction bases with no gene match: 5. Germline values: CDR1 SGHVS, CDR2 FQNEAQ. DNA of the CDR3: TGTGCCAGCAGCTTATCAGGCAGGGGGCATGGCTACACCTTC. As protein: CASSLSGRGHGYTF.

The V call is TRBV28, the J call TRBJ2-7; 11 bases agree with TRBD2. The germline V gene has CDR1 MDHEN and CDR2 SYDVKM. Trimming removed 4 bases from V and 4 bases from J; junction bases left unmatched: 9. The CDR3 runs 16 residues. The CDR3 sequence is CASSSFSGGAAYEQYF. The CDR3 DNA reads TGTGCCAGCAGTTCCTTTAGCGGGGGGGCCGCGTACGAGCAGTACTTC.

Regarding this clonotype: This may arise from a read error, as a much more abundant clone is one base away. This chain connects TRBV19 to TRBJ1-2; D is possibly TRBD1 (5 bases). Germline values: CDR1 LNHDA, CDR2 SQIVND (reference sequence). The CDR3 is made up of 14 amino acids. CDR3 loop: CAISIATANYGYTF. CDR3 nucleotide sequence: TGTGCCATTAGTATCGCGACAGCTAACTATGGCTACACCTTC. Supplemented by reference TRBV19 and TRBJ1-2, the full variable domain reads DGGITQSPKYLFRKEGQNVTLSCEQNLNHDAMYWYRQDPGQGLRLIYYSQIVNDFQKGDIAEGYSVSREKKESFPLTVTSAQKNPTAFYLCAISIATANYGYTFGSGTRLTVV.

The J gene is TRBJ2-1, the V gene TRBV7-2, with TRBD1 identical over 10 bases. This CDR3 contains 15 residues. CDR1 SGHTA and CDR2 FQGNSA come from the germline V gene. CDR3 sequence (DNA): TGTGACATTCTCCCCGGGACAGGGGAGTACAATGAGCAGTTCTTC. Residues: CDILPGTGEYNEQFF.

In this sample, this clonotype turned up a few times. CDR3 DNA: TGTGCCAGCAGCTTGGCCCCAGGGACGTCCTACGAGCAGTACTTC. This encodes CASSLAPGTSYEQYF. This chain connects TRBV7-8 to TRBJ2-7; D may be TRBD1 or TRBD2 (5 bases each). V lost 3 bases, J lost 1 base, and 13 bases lay in between. Germline assignment: CDR1 SGHVS and CDR2 FQNEAQ. The CDR3 extends over 15 amino acids.

CDR3 sequence (DNA): TGTGCCAGCAGCTTTGGGTTAAAAACCCCCTACGAGCAGTACTTC. Translation: CASSFGLKTPYEQYF. V gene TRBV5-8 combines with J gene TRBJ2-7, with no clear D. This CDR3 has 15 residues. Looked up from germline, CDR1 is SGHTS and CDR2 is YDEGEE. Trimming pared 2 bases from V and 2 bases from J, leaving 14 bases between.

Note on this clonotype: Likely a read error: the CDR3 ends without its conserved phenylalanine or tryptophan. CDR3 protein: CASSLWGAETNYGYTS. The CDR3 region has the DNA TGTGCCAGCAGCTTATGGGGGGCAGAAACTAACTATGGCTACACCTCC. The chain uses TRBV5-4 and TRBJ1-2; tentatively, D is TRBD1 (6 bases). V lost 2 bases and J lost 0, with 14 bases in between. The CDR3 spans 16 residues. Germline V gene sequence: CDR1 SGHNT, CDR2 YYREEE (reference sequence).

Concerning this clonotype: A much larger clone sits a single nucleotide away, making a read error possible. Since the CDR3 does not end with the conserved phenylalanine or tryptophan, this likely comes from a read error. This chain joins TRBV7-2 and TRBJ2-5, with TRBD2 identical over 7 bases. Trimming took 5 bases from V and 2 from J; bases not matched to a gene: 8. CDR3 length: 15 amino acids. CDR1 is SGHTA, CDR2 FQGNSA, per germline. This CDR3 reads CASSKQAGLQETQYS. The CDR3 bases are TGTGCCAGCAGCAAACAAGCGGGATTGCAAGAGACCCAGTACTCC.

CDR3 sequence reads: CASSDFGGQGSYNSPLHF. As DNA, the CDR3 is TGTGCCAGCAGTGACTTCGGGGGACAGGGGTCCTATAATTCACCCCTCCACTTT. The chain joins TRBV6-4 to TRBJ1-6; TRBD1 matches at 10 bases. The CDR3 has 18 amino acids. CDR1 and CDR2 (germline): MRHNA, SNTAGT. V gave up 1 base and J gave up 1 base; unmatched junction bases: 4.

Notes on this clonotype: A much larger clone lies a single base off, so this may be a read error. The chain employs TRBV11-2 and TRBJ2-5; D assignment may be TRBD1 or TRBD2 (5 bases each). This CDR3 is 13 amino acids long. Germline CDR1 and CDR2: SGHAT and FQNNGV. For the CDR3, the DNA is TGTGCCAGCAGCTTAGGACCCATGGGGACCCAGAACTTC. It translates to CASSLGPMGTQNF.

The DNA of the CDR3 is TGCGCCACCACCACCGCCCCAGGGGTTGAGCAGTTCTTC. Residues: CATTTAPGVEQFF. V is TRBV4-3 and J is TRBJ2-1; a possible D gene is TRBD1 (6 bases). This CDR3 has 13 amino acids. CDR1 LGHNA and CDR2 YSLEER come from the germline V gene. V was shortened by 10 bases and J by 9 bases, with 19 bases between the two germline ends.

This clonotype was seen at least ten times. The chain has TRBV28 and TRBJ2-4; 7 positions match TRBD1. This CDR3 has 15 amino acids. Germline CDR1 is MDHEN and CDR2 is SYDVKM. V shed 6 bases and J 2 bases; nucleotides not matched to a gene: 7. The CDR3 region is CASSRDSASKNIQYF. The CDR3, as DNA: TGTGCCAGCAGCCGGGACAGCGCCTCCAAAAACATTCAGTACTTC.

The chain uses TRBV5-1 and TRBJ2-1; maybe TRBD1 (6 bases). Germline CDR1 reads SGHRS; CDR2 reads YFSETQ. V shed 0 bases and J shed 8 bases, with 18 bases lying between them. CDR3 length: 16 amino acids. The CDR3 is CASSLEVNRAEDEQFF. In nucleotides, the CDR3 is TGCGCCAGCAGCTTGGAAGTTAACAGGGCCGAAGATGAGCAGTTCTTC.

As concerns this clonotype: Lacking the conserved final phenylalanine or tryptophan, this CDR3 likely reflects a read error. The DNA is omitted, as the CDR3 cannot be located on it reliably, and the CDR3 follows TCRdb's listing. The chain recombines TRBV7-2 with TRBJ2-1; TRBD1 is the table's D call and was not checked against the DNA. The CDR3 adds up to 17 amino acids, both ends counted. In germline, CDR1 is SGHTA, CDR2 FQGNSA. CDR3 in amino acids: CASRSTGGPSSYNEPFL.

This rearrangement joins TRBV4-1 to TRBJ2-1, with TRBD2 matching 11 bases. CDR3 length: 16 residues. The germline V gene has CDR1 MGHRA and CDR2 YSYEKL. The V gene end was trimmed by 3 bases and the J gene end by 4 bases; junction bases not matched to a gene: 5. The CDR3 nucleotides read TGCGCCAGCAGCCAGGTGACTAGCGGGGCTTACAATGAGCAGTTCTTC. This codes for CASSQVTSGAYNEQFF.